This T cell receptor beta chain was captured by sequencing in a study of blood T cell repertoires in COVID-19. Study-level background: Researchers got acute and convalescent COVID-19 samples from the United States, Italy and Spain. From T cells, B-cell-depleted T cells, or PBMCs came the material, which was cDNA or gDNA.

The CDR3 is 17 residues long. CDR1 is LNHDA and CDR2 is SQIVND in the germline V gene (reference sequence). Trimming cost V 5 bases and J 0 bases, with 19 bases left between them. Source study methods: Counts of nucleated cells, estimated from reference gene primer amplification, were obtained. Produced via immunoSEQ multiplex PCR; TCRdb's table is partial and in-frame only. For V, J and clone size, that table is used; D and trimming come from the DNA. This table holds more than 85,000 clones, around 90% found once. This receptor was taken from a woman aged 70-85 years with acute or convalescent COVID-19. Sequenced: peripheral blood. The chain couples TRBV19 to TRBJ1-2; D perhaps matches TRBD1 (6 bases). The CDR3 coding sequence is TGTGCCAGTAGTTTCGCGACAGGCGGAGCTACTAACTATGGCTACACCTTC. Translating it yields CASSFATGGATNYGYTF.